This T cell receptor beta chain derives from a study of T cell responses to AZD1222 COVID-19 vaccine. Study-wide points: Spike-specific TCR breadth and depth went up after people got two AZD1222 doses. Spike as a whole was targeted by vaccine-associated CD4 TCRs, dominant at 160-218 and 743-854.

On this clone: The antigen remains undetermined.

From germline, CDR1 is SGHTA and CDR2 FQGTGA. There are 15 residues in the CDR3. Trimming shortened V by 3 bases and J by 5 bases, and 14 bases separated the two germline ends. Repertoires were generated with immunoSEQ multiplex PCR, while TCRdb's copy carries only in-frame clones and drops some. The sample has about 150,000 clones; 80% to 90% are singletons. The sample in question was peripheral blood, obtained on day 0 of AZD1222 vaccination. This TCR was sampled from an adult in good health. The chain uses TRBV7-3 and TRBJ1-5, with D unclear. CDR3 sequence reads: CASSLSGHGDQPQHF. The CDR3 coding sequence is TGTGCCAGCAGCTTGAGTGGGCATGGGGATCAGCCCCAGCATTTT.